The sequence of this T cell receptor (beta chain) was determined in a study of Ad26.COV2.S vaccination and SARS-CoV-2 variants. The wider study: Donor joined the COV1001 Ad26.COV2.S trial arm. The study, taken as a whole, reports: Recipients of vaccine and of placebo showed similar breadth of their non-spike TCR repertoires. From the TCR breadth and depth analyses, total T cell responses may have been underestimated.

Germline assignment: CDR1 SGHNT and CDR2 YYREEE (reference sequence). The CDR3 consists of 14 residues. With 0 bases removed from V and 5 bases from J, the gap between germline ends came to 11 bases. This sample's treatment: 15 to 20 received Ad26.COV2.S at low or high dose, single or two shots; roughly five received placebo; per-sample allocation not given. Specimen acquisition occurred on day 63 following the initial vaccine or placebo injection. Ad26 vector vaccine expressed Wuhan-strain SARS-CoV-2 spike. Measured with immunoSEQ multiplex PCR; TCRdb has only the in-frame clones, and not every one. The table includes more than 250,000 clones, about 89% detected once. For this clone: Its specificity is not known.

The clonotype comes from a person between 18 and 59 years old who received the Ad26.COV2.S COVID-19 vaccine or a placebo. The sequencing here drew on peripheral blood, taken in a trial of Ad26.COV2.S vaccine versus placebo. The chain has TRBV5-4 and TRBJ2-5; TRBD1 or TRBD2 may be the D gene (5 bases each). CDR3 sequence reads: CASSLAGSGETQYF. CDR3 DNA: TGTGCCAGCAGCTTGGCGGGATCAGGGGAGACCCAGTACTTC.